The 13 T cell receptor beta chains presented below share a single source sample, sequenced in a study of shared clonotypes between healthy human individuals. The protocol was immunoSEQ multiplex PCR, while the TCRdb copy is restricted to in-frame clones and leaves out a portion. This sample has 2 million to 2.5 million clones, with 90% to 95% found just once. Sequenced: naive CD4+ T cells sorted from blood. Regarding subset: CD45RA+ positively selected. These receptors originate from a man aged 18 to 30 in good health.

The rearrangement links TRBV2 to TRBJ2-7; the D gene is possibly TRBD1 (6 bases). V was clipped by 8 bases and J by 5 bases, with 19 bases between them. Germline assignment: CDR1 SNHLY and CDR2 FYNNEI. This CDR3 region has 14 residues. The CDR3 DNA reads TGTGCCAGCCCTCGTCAGGGGTTTCTCAACGAGCAGTACTTC. It specifies CASPRQGFLNEQYF.

The rearrangement joins TRBV5-1 to TRBJ1-1; D is uncertain. In germline, CDR1 is SGHRS, CDR2 YFSETQ. The CDR3 sequence is 14 residues long. V dropped 3 bases and J dropped 8 bases, with 17 bases sitting between them. In DNA, the CDR3 is TGCGCCAGCAGCTCGAACGCGGTTGGCAGCGAAGCTTTCTTT. Encoded protein: CASSSNAVGSEAFF.

The chain uses TRBV2 and TRBJ2-4; possible D gene TRBD2, 6 bases. Between the trimmed V and J ends, which lost 3 bases and 0 bases, there was a span of 12 bases. This CDR3 has 16 residues. Germline V gene sequence: CDR1 SNHLY, CDR2 FYNNEI. CDR3 protein: CASSDYYGGAKNIQYF. The DNA of the CDR3 is TGTGCCAGCAGTGACTATTACGGGGGAGCCAAAAACATTCAGTACTTC.

J is TRBJ1-6 and V is TRBV5-1; maybe TRBD1 (5 bases). Trimming stripped 1 base from V and 9 bases from J, with 14 bases between. This CDR3 is built from 15 residues. Per the germline V gene, CDR1 is SGHRS and CDR2 is YFSETQ. In DNA form, the CDR3 reads TGCGCCAGCAGCTTGAATCGGGACCGCGGTTCACCCCTCCACTTT. It encodes CASSLNRDRGSPLHF.

About this clone itself: The identical CDR3 is also encoded by other nucleotide sequences in the sample. The chain links TRBV18 to TRBJ1-5, with D possibly being TRBD1 (5 bases). Germline V gene sequence: CDR1 KGHSH, CDR2 LQKENI. The CDR3 is 13 residues long. Trimming stripped 3 bases from V and 7 bases from J, with 10 bases between. The CDR3 reads CASSPGGEQPQHF. In DNA form, the CDR3 reads TGTGCCAGCTCACCCGGGGGTGAGCAGCCCCAGCATTTT.

The chain employs TRBV18 and TRBJ1-2, with a tentative D call TRBD1 (6 bases). Germline V lookup: CDR1 KGHSH, CDR2 LQKENI. Trimming took 0 bases from V and 4 from J, leaving 12 bases between them. The CDR3 spans 15 residues. CDR3 coding DNA: TGTGCCAGCTCACCACCATCTGGGGGCGCCTATGGCTACACCTTC. Its translation is CASSPPSGGAYGYTF.

A remark on this clone: The sample contains more than one DNA sequence encoding this CDR3. This chain links TRBV5-1 with TRBJ2-2; unclear D gene. The CDR3 sequence is 15 residues long. Per the germline V gene, CDR1 is SGHRS and CDR2 is YFSETQ. The V end was cut by 0 bases, the J end by 1 base, with 7 bases between. The DNA for the CDR3 is TGCGCCAGCAGCTTGGAAGGGTTGAACACCGGGGAGCTGTTTTTT. Translation: CASSLEGLNTGELFF. Drawing the rest from reference TRBV5-1 and TRBJ2-2, the complete variable domain is KAGVTQTPRYLIKTRGQQVTLSCSPISGHRSVSWYQQTPGQGLQFLFEYFSETQRNKGNFPGRFSGRQFSNSRSEMNVSTLELGDSALYLCASSLEGLNTGELFFGEGSRLTVL.

CDR3 in DNA: TGTGCCAGTTCCCCGGTGGCTGGAGGTCCCTATGGCTACACCTTC. As protein: CASSPVAGGPYGYTF. The chain employs TRBV10-3 and TRBJ1-2; D is unresolved. Trimming stripped 10 bases from V and 4 bases from J, with 22 bases between. CDR1 and CDR2 from the germline V gene are ENHRY and SYGVKD. This CDR3 has 15 residues.

This chain joins TRBV10-3 and TRBJ2-5, with no clear D. V gave up 3 bases and J gave up 7 bases, with 12 bases separating them. CDR1 and CDR2 from the germline V gene are ENHRY and SYGVKD. This CDR3 has 13 residues. CDR3 coding DNA: TGTGCCATCAGTGATTCCAGCCTAGTGACCCAGTACTTC. Translation: CAISDSSLVTQYF.

The gene calls are TRBV19 and TRBJ2-7; 11 nucleotides agree with TRBD1. With 5 bases clipped from V and 5 bases from J, the junction kept 5 bases outside the gene matches. This CDR3 has 14 amino acids. Germline CDR1 LNHDA, CDR2 SQIVND (reference sequence). CDR3 DNA: TGTGCCAGTAGTGGACAGGGGGCTGCAAACGAGCAGTACTTC. This codes for CASSGQGAANEQYF.

This clone appeared once. This chain uses TRBV10-3 with TRBJ2-3; D might be TRBD2 (5 bases). This CDR3 spans 13 amino acids. Germline values: CDR1 ENHRY, CDR2 SYGVKD. Trimming cost V 4 bases and J 5 bases, with 10 bases left between them. The CDR3: CAISAGREDTQYF. In DNA, the CDR3 is TGTGCCATCAGTGCAGGCCGGGAAGATACGCAGTATTTT.

Concerning this clone itself: Different DNA sequences within this sample yield the same CDR3. The rearrangement joins TRBV7-2 to TRBJ2-7; 9 positions agree with TRBD2. Germline V gene sequence: CDR1 SGHTA, CDR2 FQGNSA. J gave up 0 bases and V 4 bases, and 1 base lay outside the gene matches. This CDR3 spans 14 amino acids. The CDR3, as DNA: TGTGCCAGCAGCTCTAGCGGGACCTCCTACGAGCAGTACTTC. Protein product: CASSSSGTSYEQYF.

CDR3 bases: TGTGCCAGCTACTCAGGGAGAGCCACTGAAGCTTTCTTT. As protein: CASYSGRATEAFF. The rearrangement uses TRBV6-5 and TRBJ1-1; D perhaps matches TRBD1 (5 bases). CDR3 length: 13 residues. Between the trimmed V and J ends, which lost 8 bases and 4 bases, there was a span of 14 bases. Per germline, CDR1 MNHEY and CDR2 SVGAGI.